The 19 T cell receptor beta chains listed next were all sequenced from one sample in a study of T cell responses to AZD1222 COVID-19 vaccine. This table comes from immunoSEQ multiplex PCR, and its TCRdb copy is limited to in-frame clones, with some not included. Among about 99,000 clones listed, 87% were seen once. This sample comprised peripheral blood, obtained on day 0 of AZD1222 vaccination. Every receptor here comes from an adult in good health.

The J gene is TRBJ1-1, the V gene TRBV5-1, with 10 bases matching TRBD1. CDR3 length: 14 residues. Unmatched junction bases numbered 3, after V lost 4 bases and J lost 3 bases. The germline V gene has CDR1 SGHRS and CDR2 YFSETQ. The CDR3 reads CASSIGQGDTEAFF. The DNA of the CDR3 is TGCGCCAGCAGCATTGGACAGGGGGACACTGAAGCTTTCTTT.

This clone occurred a few times. The CDR3 is CASSPRQGLEQYF. The DNA of the CDR3 is TGTGCCAGCAGTCCAAGACAGGGGCTCGAGCAGTACTTC. The J gene is TRBJ2-7, the V gene TRBV28, with 8 bases aligning to TRBD1. Looked up from germline, CDR1 is MDHEN and CDR2 is SYDVKM. V gave up 5 bases and J gave up 6 bases; unmatched junction bases: 6. The CDR3 runs to 13 residues. Looking up the rest from reference TRBV28 and TRBJ2-7 gives the full variable domain: DVKVTQSSRYLVKRTGEKVFLECVQDMDHENMFWYRQDPGLGLRLIYFSYDVKMKEKGDIPEGYSVSREKKERFSLILESASTNQTSMYLCASSPRQGLEQYFGPGTRLTVT.

There are a few counts of this clone. This chain joins TRBV18 and TRBJ1-4; D call uncertain. The CDR3 runs 17 residues. V lost 3 bases and J lost 0, with 14 bases in between. In germline, CDR1 is KGHSH, CDR2 LQKENI. CDR3 in amino acids: CASSPFKGGATNEKLFF. CDR3 bases: TGTGCCAGCTCACCCTTCAAAGGTGGTGCAACTAATGAAAAACTGTTTTTT.

This clone was detected only a few times. This chain connects TRBV6-4 to TRBJ2-3; no clear D. CDR1 MRHNA and CDR2 SNTAGT come from the germline V gene. V was pared by 0 bases and J by 1 base, with 5 bases between. This CDR3 is 14 amino acids long. CDR3 sequence (DNA): TGTGCCAGCAGTGACTCGTATGGCACAGATACGCAGTATTTT. Protein product: CASSDSYGTDTQYF.

Written as DNA, the CDR3 is TGTGCCAGCAGTCCCGCCCCAGGCGGGTTCTATGGCTACACCTTC. It codes for CASSPAPGGFYGYTF. This chain uses TRBV27 with TRBJ1-2; D gene ambiguous. Germline loops: CDR1 MNHEY, CDR2 SMNVEV (reference sequence). This CDR3 is 15 amino acids long. Trimming shortened V by 5 bases and J by 4 bases, and 17 bases separated the two germline ends.

This chain connects TRBV5-4 to TRBJ2-1; 7 bases line up with TRBD2. The CDR3 runs 14 residues. The germline CDR1 and CDR2 sequences are SGHNT and YYREEE (reference sequence). V shed 3 bases and J 7 bases; nucleotides not matched to a gene: 7. CDR3 residues: CASSWNRGDNEQFF. The CDR3 DNA sequence: TGTGCCAGCAGCTGGAACCGGGGGGATAATGAGCAGTTCTTC.

The genes are TRBV4-1 and TRBJ1-2; D is unclear. V gave up 1 base and J gave up 8 bases, with 17 bases separating them. CDR3 length equals 15 residues. Germline V gene lookup returns CDR1 MGHRA and CDR2 YSYEKL. CDR3 residues: CASSQGTQVAGGYTF. The DNA for the CDR3 is TGCGCCAGCAGCCAAGGCACCCAGGTCGCTGGGGGCTACACCTTC.

The genes are TRBV15 and TRBJ1-2, with D hard to call. The CDR3 length is 14 residues. The germline V and J ends were trimmed by 0 bases and 6 bases, with 11 bases remaining between them. The germline V gene has CDR1 LNHNV and CDR2 YYDKDF (reference sequence). CDR3 nucleotides: TGTGCCACCAGCAGAGAGCTTGCCGGGAATGGCTACACCTTC. It yields the protein CATSRELAGNGYTF.

This clone has a single count. The gene calls are TRBV7-9 and TRBJ1-6; 7 bases agree with TRBD1. Per germline, CDR1 SEHNR and CDR2 FQNEAQ (reference sequence). This CDR3 region has 15 residues. The V and J ends lost 2 bases and 4 bases, in that order; junction bases with no gene match: 2. This chain's CDR3 is CASSLQQGYNSPLHF. CDR3 sequence (DNA): TGTGCCAGCAGCTTACAACAGGGGTATAATTCACCCCTCCACTTT.

The rearrangement joins TRBV6-5 to TRBJ1-2, with D possibly TRBD1 on 6 matching bases. With 8 bases removed from V and 4 bases from J, the gap between germline ends came to 17 bases. Germline V gene lookup returns CDR1 MNHEY and CDR2 SVGAGI. CDR3 length equals 14 residues. The CDR3 bases are TGTGCCAGCCAGCCGTCACAGGGCTTCTATGGCTACACCTTC. Translation gives CASQPSQGFYGYTF.

This chain links TRBV18 with TRBJ1-6; D is uncertain. This CDR3 spans 16 amino acids. The germline V gene encodes CDR1 KGHSH and CDR2 LQKENI. V lost 3 bases, J lost 7 bases, and 16 bases lay in between. The CDR3 region is CASSPSLARLNSPLHF. DNA of the CDR3: TGTGCCAGCTCACCTTCATTGGCCAGGCTGAATTCACCCCTCCACTTT.

The chain combines TRBV13 with TRBJ2-1; 11 positions agree with TRBD2. Germline V gene lookup returns CDR1 PRHDT and CDR2 FYEKMQ (reference sequence). This CDR3 comprises 16 residues. V trimming: 5 bases; J trimming: 8 bases; junction bases outside the gene matches: 11. Here the CDR3 DNA reads TGTGCCAGCAGCCCAACCTTAGCGGGGGGGCCACATGAGCAGTTCTTC. Translating it yields CASSPTLAGGPHEQFF.

V usage is TRBV7-3 and J usage is TRBJ1-3; D gene ambiguous. The CDR3 consists of 14 residues. CDR1 SGHTA and CDR2 FQGTGA come from the germline V gene. The germline V and J ends were trimmed by 2 bases and 2 bases, with 7 bases remaining between them. The CDR3 DNA sequence: TGTGCCAGCAGCTTAGACGGAGCTGGAAACACCATATATTTT. This translates into CASSLDGAGNTIYF.

The chain's CDR3 is CASSSATGGLGNTIYF. The CDR3 DNA reads as TGTGCCAGCAGCTCCGCTACAGGGGGTTTAGGAAACACCATATATTTT. This rearrangement joins TRBV7-9 to TRBJ1-3, with TRBD1 matching 8 bases. The CDR3 consists of 16 residues. Germline V gives CDR1 SEHNR, CDR2 FQNEAQ (reference sequence). J gave up 4 bases and V 4 bases, and 9 bases lay outside the gene matches.

This rearrangement joins TRBV6-5 to TRBJ1-5; D possibly corresponds to TRBD1 (6 bases). V was shortened by 6 bases and J by 9 bases, with 15 bases between the two germline ends. The CDR3 sequence is 13 residues long. Germline V lookup: CDR1 MNHEY, CDR2 SVGAGI. The CDR3 loop reads CASRWTALGPQHF. As DNA, the CDR3 is TGTGCCAGCAGGTGGACAGCACTTGGGCCCCAGCATTTT.

The rearrangement joins TRBV7-2 to TRBJ1-2; D unclear. The germline gives CDR1 SGHTA, CDR2 FQGNSA. The CDR3 sequence is 14 residues long. V gave up 1 base and J gave up 2 bases, with 8 bases separating them. Written as DNA, the CDR3 is TGTGCCAGCAGCTTAGGGTGGCCCAACTATGGCTACACCTTC. The encoded protein is CASSLGWPNYGYTF.

This chain uses TRBV12-5 with TRBJ1-2; D is undetermined. Trimming took 1 base from V and 0 from J, leaving 6 bases between them. Germline-derived CDR1 and CDR2 are LGHNT and FRNRAP. This CDR3 has 14 residues. CDR3 sequence: CASGLAGTNYGYTF. The CDR3 DNA reads as TGTGCTAGTGGTTTGGCCGGGACTAACTATGGCTACACCTTC.

The chain joins TRBV9 to TRBJ2-2, with TRBD2 identical over 10 bases. J gave up 4 bases and V 4 bases, and 7 bases lay outside the gene matches. Germline-derived CDR1 and CDR2 are SGDLS and YYNGEE. CDR3 size: 16 residues. The CDR3 sequence is CASSTRTSGFTGELFF. The CDR3 bases are TGTGCCAGCAGCACCCGGACTAGCGGATTCACCGGGGAGCTGTTTTTT.

The chain carries TRBV7-9 and TRBJ1-4, with D unresolved. Germline V gene lookup returns CDR1 SEHNR and CDR2 FQNEAQ (reference sequence). The CDR3 consists of 15 residues. V lost 6 bases and J 4 bases, leaving 15 bases between the germline ends. CDR3 in DNA: TGTGCCAGCAGAGCGGGAGAGAGTCTTAATGAAAAACTGTTTTTT. Translating gives CASRAGESLNEKLFF.